A single T cell receptor beta chain is shown here with its context. The CDR3 extends over 14 amino acids. V was clipped by 3 bases and J by 5 bases, with 12 bases between them. CDR1 and CDR2 (germline): LNHDA, SQIVND (reference sequence). The sample belongs to a study of shared clonotypes between healthy human individuals. Adult Caucasians living in Nashville, Tennessee made up all of the donors. TCRdb keeps only in-frame clones here, not all; method: immunoSEQ multiplex PCR. The sample contains nearly 750,000 clones, over 55% of which appear only once. Source material: memory CD4+ T cells sorted from blood. The subset: CD45RA-negative fraction. The chain combines TRBV19 with TRBJ2-3; D is ambiguous. The TCR comes from a woman aged 30 to 39 in good health. The CDR3 protein is CASSIKAYGDTQYF. CDR3 sequence (DNA): TGTGCCAGTAGTATTAAGGCCTACGGAGATACGCAGTATTTT.